This TCR beta chain was recovered during a study of blood T cells in healthy people across ages. Concerning this clonotype itself: Its antigen remains unknown. This may come from a read error, since a much larger clone is one base off.

Each of the donors had approximately 10 milliliters of peripheral blood drawn into EDTA-treated Vacutainer tubes. Whole-study results and caveats: Estimates of diversity drawn from one million T cells were considered underestimates. TCR beta diversity per million T cells fell roughly linearly with age.

The CDR3 contains 16 residues. Germline V CDR1 and CDR2: LGHDT, YNNKEL (reference sequence). Combining a sample-barcoded 5' primer with a J-beta primer mix, a second PCR ran for about 7 to 11 cycles. TCRdb reprocessed the 5' RACE reads via MiXCR and lists one record per CDR3 protein. The data contain hundreds of thousands of distinct CDR3 sequences, 45% to 50% of them singletons. The rearrangement uses TRBV3-1 and TRBJ2-7, with TRBD2 matching over 13 bases. This sequence was found in a woman aged 55-69 years in good health. The sequencing input was blood. The CDR3 sequence: CANSQGGTSGTYEQYF. CDR3 coding DNA: TGTGCCAACAGCCAAGGTGGGACTAGCGGGACCTACGAGCAGTACTTC.